This TCR beta chain is drawn from a study of OX40 agonist ivuxolimab in advanced cancers. Germline CDR1 reads SGDLS; CDR2 reads YYNGEE. This CDR3 region has 16 residues. Trimming stripped 0 bases from V and 3 bases from J, with 16 bases between. The data were produced by immunoSEQ multiplex PCR, yet TCRdb's version contains in-frame clones alone and is incomplete. The sample has around 62,000 clones; more than 75% are singletons. V and J are TRBV9 and TRBJ2-7; D perhaps matches TRBD2 (5 bases). Sequenced material: CD4+ or CD8+ T cells sorted from blood, taken in a trial of the OX40 agonist ivuxolimab. The sequence derives from an adult with an advanced solid tumor such as melanoma, head and neck, liver or kidney cancer. The CDR3 DNA sequence: TGTGCCAGCAGCGTAGGAGACCCGGGAACACTCTACGAGCAGTACTTC. This encodes CASSVGDPGTLYEQYF.